This is a list of T cell receptor beta chains from one sample in a study of T cell responses to AZD1222 COVID-19 vaccine. Method: immunoSEQ multiplex PCR; TCRdb's copy keeps in-frame clones and lacks some. This repertoire shows about 85,000 clones, roughly 88% found once; its top ten account for 16%. This specimen consisted of peripheral blood, obtained on day 0 of AZD1222 vaccination. Every receptor here comes from an adult in good health. The CDR3 runs from the conserved cysteine through the conserved F or W. A D gene is named only where the DNA matches it firmly. Clone size is stated in some rows and not others, as once, few, many or a class when expanded.

>NA|TRBJ1-4|TRBD1|TRBV6-5
TGTGCCAGCAGGGTAACAGGGGGCGACGAAAAACTGTTTTTT
CASRVTGGDEKLFF
>NA|TRBJ2-5|TRBD1|TRBV18
TGTGCCAGCTCACCGCAACAGGGACAGCAAGAGACCCAGTACTTC
CASSPQQGQQETQYF
>NA|TRBJ2-5|TRBD1|TRBV7-2
TGTGCCAGCAGCTTAAGGGGGCACCGCCAAGAGACCCAGTACTTC
CASSLRGHRQETQYF
>NA|TRBJ2-1|NA|TRBV7-6
TGTGCCAGCACCCTATCCGGGACCCCGAGCTCCTACAATGAGCAGTTCTTC
CASTLSGTPSSYNEQFF
>NA|TRBJ1-2|TRBD1|TRBV28
TGTGCCAGCAGTTTAGGTAATAGACACAGGGGGCGCAGCTATGGCTACACCTTC
CASSLGNRHRGRSYGYTF
>NA|TRBJ2-1|NA|TRBV9
TGTGCCAGCAGCGTAGCTCCACAGGGAGGGAACAATGAGCAGTTCTTC
CASSVAPQGGNNEQFF
>once|TRBJ2-1|NA|TRBV6-5
TGTGCCAGCAGTTTAGCGGAGAACTCCTACAATGAGCAGTTCTTC
CASSLAENSYNEQFF
>once|TRBJ1-2|NA|TRBV30
TGTGCCTGGGCGGTCGGACACTCTGCCGGGGCTAACTATGGCTACACCTTC
CAWAVGHSAGANYGYTF
>NA|TRBJ1-1|NA|TRBV21-1
TGTGCCAGCCGTCTGGGGCCAGCTTTCTTT
CASRLGPAFF
>few|TRBJ1-3|TRBD1|TRBV2
TGTGCCAGCAGTGAAAGAAGGGGGCCGACTGGAAACACCATATATTTT
CASSERRGPTGNTIYF
>NA|TRBJ1-4|TRBD1|TRBV15
TGTGCCACCAGCACCCTGACAGGGGGCAACGAAAAACTGTTTTTT
CATSTLTGGNEKLFF
>NA|TRBJ1-2|TRBD1|TRBV6-6
TGTGCCAGCAGTCAGCGGGACAGTTACGGCTACACCTTC
CASSQRDSYGYTF
>NA|TRBJ1-1|NA|TRBV18
TGTGCCAGCTCACCACCCAGGGCAACGAACACTGAAGCTTTCTTT
CASSPPRATNTEAFF
>NA|TRBJ2-1|NA|TRBV5-1
TGCGCCAGCTTCAACGGAGAGACCTACAATGAGCAGTTCTTC
CASFNGETYNEQFF
>few|TRBJ2-7|NA|TRBV10-1
TGCGCCAGCCGACCCGTAGACATCTCCTACGAGCAGTACTTC
CASRPVDISYEQYF
>NA|TRBJ2-3|NA|TRBV3-1/TRBV3-2
TGTGCCAGCAGCAGGGGCATCGCAGATACGCAGTATTTT
CASSRGIADTQYF
>NA|TRBJ1-3|NA|TRBV27
TGTGCCAGCAGTACCGACGTACCCCGGCCTGGAAACACCATATATTTT
CASSTDVPRPGNTIYF
>NA|TRBJ1-6|TRBD1|TRBV27
TGTGCCAGCAGAGTTGGACAGGGTGTGTATTCACCCCTCCACTTT
CASRVGQGVYSPLHF
>NA|TRBJ2-1|TRBD2|TRBV7-2
TGTGCCAGCAGCTCGGGCGGGAGGGCCTACAATGAGCAGTTCTTC
CASSSGGRAYNEQFF
>once|TRBJ1-5|NA|TRBV27
TGTGCCAGCGGGAAGTCCCCGGGTCAGCCCCAGCATTTT
CASGKSPGQPQHF
>NA|TRBJ1-5|NA|TRBV19
TGTGCCAGTAGTCTTTCGGCAGTTTATAGCAATCAGCCCCAGCATTTT
CASSLSAVYSNQPQHF
>NA|TRBJ1-1|TRBD1|TRBV27
TGTGCCAGCAGTCCGGGACAGGGGTTGCGAGCTTTCTTT
CASSPGQGLRAFF
>NA|TRBJ1-4|NA|TRBV4-1
TGCGCCAGCAGCCCCGATTCTGTGCCGGGTGAAAAACTGTTTTTT
CASSPDSVPGEKLFF
>NA|TRBJ2-1|NA|TRBV12-2
TGTGCAAGTCGCCCACGGGACCAGCGGGAACAGTTCTTC
CASRPRDQREQFF
>NA|TRBJ1-2|TRBD1|TRBV6-5
TGTGCCAGCAATCCGGGACAGAACTATGGCTACACCTTC
CASNPGQNYGYTF
>NA|TRBJ1-1|NA|TRBV18
TGTGCCAGCTCACCAGGGATGAACACTGAAGCTTTCTTT
CASSPGMNTEAFF
>once|TRBJ2-3|TRBD1|TRBV11-2
TGTGCCAGCAGCTTAAACCCGGGACAGGGGGCTGGAGATACGCAGTATTTT
CASSLNPGQGAGDTQYF
>NA|TRBJ2-2|NA|TRBV9
TGTGCCAGCAGCGGGGTAATCGGGGAGCTGTTTTTT
CASSGVIGELFF
>NA|TRBJ1-6|NA|TRBV5-4
TGTGCCAGCAGCCGTGGGGAGTATAATTCACCCCTCCACTTT
CASSRGEYNSPLHF
>NA|TRBJ2-3|NA|TRBV10-3
TGTGCCATCAGAGGTTTGGACGGGAGATCGAATACGCAGTATTTT
CAIRGLDGRSNTQYF
>NA|TRBJ1-5|NA|TRBV4-2
TGTGCCAGCAGCCAAGATTTCGGGGCCAATCAGCCCCAGCATTTT
CASSQDFGANQPQHF
>once|TRBJ2-1|TRBD2|TRBV29-1
TGCAGCGGAACTAGCGCCAATGAGCAGTTCTTC
CSGTSANEQFF
>NA|TRBJ1-1|NA|TRBV18
TGTGCCAGCTCAATACGGAGCACTGAAGCTTTCTTT
CASSIRSTEAFF
>NA|TRBJ2-1|TRBD1|TRBV29-1
TGCAGCGTCAGACAGGGTTCCTACAATGAGCAGTTCTTC
CSVRQGSYNEQFF
>NA|TRBJ1-6|NA|TRBV18
TGTGCCAGCTCCCCCGGGAGCAATTCACCCCTCCACTTT
CASSPGSNSPLHF
>NA|TRBJ1-1|NA|TRBV7-8
TGTGCCAGCAGCCGCTCAGGGAACACTGAAGCTTTCTTT
CASSRSGNTEAFF
>NA|TRBJ2-1|NA|TRBV2
TGTGCCAGCAGTGCCCCCCGTGAGGGTGCTACTTACAATGAGCAGTTCTTC
CASSAPREGATYNEQFF
>NA|TRBJ2-7|NA|TRBV3-1/TRBV3-2
TGTGCCAGCAGCCAAGACCGTCTAGCAATCCCCTACGAGCAGTACTTC
CASSQDRLAIPYEQYF
>NA|TRBJ1-1|TRBD1|TRBV6-6
TGTGCCAGCACCTTGCCCCAGGGGGTCGGTGGTGAAGCTTTCTTT
CASTLPQGVGGEAFF
>NA|TRBJ2-7|NA|TRBV5-1
TGCGCCAGCAGCTTAAACTGGGGTAGCGGAGCCTACTACGAGCAGTACTTC
CASSLNWGSGAYYEQYF
>NA|TRBJ2-1|NA|TRBV20-1
TGCAGTGCCCTAGCCCTCAATGAGCAGTTCTTC
CSALALNEQFF
>NA|TRBJ2-2|TRBD1|TRBV18
TGTGCCAGCTCATCGGACAGGTACACGAACACCGGGGAGCTGTTTTTT
CASSSDRYTNTGELFF
>NA|TRBJ2-2|TRBD2|TRBV5-6
TGTGCCAGCAGCCCCCTTGCGCTAGCGGGAGACACCGGGGAGCTGTTTTTT
CASSPLALAGDTGELFF
>few|TRBJ1-2|NA|TRBV10-3
TGTGCCATCAGTGAGCCTGCGGGCTACACCTTC
CAISEPAGYTF
>NA|TRBJ2-6|TRBD1|TRBV6-6
TGTGCCAGCAGTCCCCGAGGGACAGCCCGATCTGGGGCCAACGTCCTGACTTTC
CASSPRGTARSGANVLTF
>NA|TRBJ1-3|NA|TRBV23-1
TGCGCCAGCAGGCCAACGGAGCGCTCTGGAAACACCATATATTTT
CASRPTERSGNTIYF
>NA|TRBJ2-7|TRBD1|TRBV19
TGTGCCAGTAGTGCTGACAGGGGAATGGGTTACGAGCAGTACTTC
CASSADRGMGYEQYF
>NA|TRBJ1-2|NA|TRBV14
TGTGCCAGCAGCCCCGGACAGAACTATGGCTACACCTTC
CASSPGQNYGYTF
>NA|TRBJ2-5|TRBD1|TRBV7-9
TGTGCCAGCAGCTTTGGACAGGCGCAAGAGACCCAGTACTTC
CASSFGQAQETQYF
>NA|TRBJ2-3|TRBD2|TRBV11-2
TGTGCCAGCAGCCAACCCCTAGGGACTAGCGAGCTGAATTTT
CASSQPLGTSELNF
>NA|TRBJ2-1|TRBD2|TRBV28
TGTGCCATCAATAATCCGGTGGCTAGCGGGCACTACAATGAGCAGTTCTTC
CAINNPVASGHYNEQFF
>NA|TRBJ2-7|NA|TRBV18
TGTGCCAGCTCACCACCGGCTTCCTACCCCTACGAGCAGTACTTC
CASSPPASYPYEQYF
>NA|TRBJ1-5|TRBD1|TRBV19
TGTGCCAGTAGTATTCGGACAGGTGGTAGCAATCAGCCCCAGCATTTT
CASSIRTGGSNQPQHF
>NA|TRBJ2-2|TRBD1|TRBV7-8
TGTGCCAGCAGCGCCGACAGGGGGCGTAACACCGGGGAGCTGTTTTTT
CASSADRGRNTGELFF
>NA|TRBJ1-5|NA|TRBV5-1
TGCGCCAGCAGCTTGGGGCCGCAGGGGACTCAGCCCCAGCATTTT
CASSLGPQGTQPQHF
>once|TRBJ1-1|NA|TRBV4-2
TGTGCCAGCAGCCAAGAAGGCCTGAGGTACACTGAAGCTTTCTTT
CASSQEGLRYTEAFF
>NA|TRBJ2-4|NA|TRBV2
TGTGCCAGCAGCACCGACAGGTCAGAAAACATTCAGTACTTC
CASSTDRSENIQYF
>once|TRBJ1-2|TRBD1|TRBV27
TGTGCCAGCAGTTTTGGGGTAGGGGGCGGAGGCTACACCTTC
CASSFGVGGGGYTF
>NA|TRBJ1-5|NA|TRBV27
TGTGCCAGCAGTTTTTCGGGGACCCAGCGGCCCCAGCATTTT
CASSFSGTQRPQHF